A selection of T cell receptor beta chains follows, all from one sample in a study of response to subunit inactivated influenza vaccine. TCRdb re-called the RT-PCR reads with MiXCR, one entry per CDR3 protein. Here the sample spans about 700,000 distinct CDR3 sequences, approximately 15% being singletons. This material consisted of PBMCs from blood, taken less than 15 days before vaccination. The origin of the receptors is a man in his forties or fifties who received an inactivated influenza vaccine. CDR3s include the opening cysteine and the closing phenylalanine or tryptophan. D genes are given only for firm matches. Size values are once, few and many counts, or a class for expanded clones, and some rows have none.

cdr3_aa: CASSWGTGPNTEAFF
v_call: TRBV12-3/TRBV12-4
d_call: TRBD1
clone_size: few

cdr3_aa: CASSYRDRSEQYF
v_call: TRBV6-5
d_call: TRBD1
clone_size: NA

cdr3_aa: CASSLAVAGDRSYEQYF
v_call: TRBV7-8
d_call: TRBD2
clone_size: NA

cdr3_aa: CASSRWTADNEQFF
v_call: TRBV28
d_call: NA
clone_size: NA

cdr3_aa: CASSYRANYEQYF
v_call: TRBV2
d_call: NA
clone_size: NA

cdr3_aa: CASSFFGTRKVGEQYF
v_call: TRBV12-3/TRBV12-4
d_call: NA
clone_size: many

cdr3_aa: CATSRDWAGTEAFF
v_call: TRBV15
d_call: NA
clone_size: few

cdr3_aa: CSARADLTDTQYF
v_call: TRBV20-1
d_call: NA
clone_size: many

cdr3_aa: CAWRSGQGSSYEQYF
v_call: TRBV30
d_call: TRBD1
clone_size: NA

cdr3_aa: CASNQGDRVFGGYTF
v_call: TRBV12-3/TRBV12-4
d_call: TRBD1
clone_size: NA

cdr3_aa: CSASPTGRGNQPQHF
v_call: TRBV20-1
d_call: TRBD1
clone_size: NA

cdr3_aa: CASRRGGTQETQYF
v_call: TRBV11-2
d_call: TRBD2
clone_size: NA

cdr3_aa: CASSMKMGTGGYTPYNEQFF
v_call: TRBV19
d_call: TRBD1
clone_size: few

cdr3_aa: CASSYPGTYYEQYF
v_call: TRBV6-2/TRBV6-3
d_call: NA
clone_size: NA

cdr3_aa: CASSDGQSSSEKLFF
v_call: TRBV12-3/TRBV12-4
d_call: NA
clone_size: few

cdr3_aa: CASRRQGASVETQYF
v_call: TRBV12-3/TRBV12-4
d_call: TRBD1
clone_size: NA

cdr3_aa: CATSRWVGGRETQYF
v_call: TRBV15
d_call: TRBD1
clone_size: NA